Included here is one T cell receptor (beta chain) sequence, with context. Its antigen is currently unknown. This specimen comes from a study of cytomegalovirus exposure and HLA in healthy donors. The study's findings and limits: V- and J-gene trimming in TCR beta was tied to a missense DCLRE1C variant by an analysis performed later. Owing to their indistinguishability, certain V segments, notably TRBV6-2 and TRBV6-3, were excluded.

V was trimmed by 6 bases and J by 2 bases, leaving 13 bases between them. This CDR3 contains 14 residues. Germline V lookup: CDR1 KGHSH, CDR2 LQKENI. 60 Vbeta and 13 Jbeta primers were used in PCR. Measured with immunoSEQ multiplex PCR; TCRdb has only the in-frame clones, and not every one. The data contain roughly 160,000 clones, around 83% of them singletons. The rearrangement uses TRBV18 and TRBJ1-2, with a tentative D call TRBD1 (5 bases). Material for sequencing was PBMCs. This TCR derives from a man in his thirties or forties in good health and CMV-seropositive. The chain's CDR3 is CASSIGTSNYGYTF. The DNA of the CDR3 is TGTGCCAGCTCGATTGGGACTTCCAACTATGGCTACACCTTC.